What follows are 10 T cell receptor beta chains derived from one specimen sequenced in a study of coeliac disease. Assay: immunoSEQ multiplex PCR; the TCRdb copy retains only in-frame clones and omits some. Seen here are thousands of clones, 64% observed once, and the top ten hold 20% to 30%. Sequencing was done on a sample of lymphocytes from the gut lamina propria. The receptors were gathered from a woman aged 25-40 years without celiac disease.

This clone was recorded only once. This CDR3 is CASSYEGLTEAFF. CDR3 DNA sequence: TGTGCCAGCAGTTACGAGGGTCTTACTGAAGCTTTCTTT. The chain combines TRBV6-5 with TRBJ1-1, with D unresolved. CDR1 is MNHEY and CDR2 is SVGAGI in the germline V gene. The CDR3 spans 13 residues. V was clipped by 2 bases and J by 5 bases, with 9 bases between them.

This clone is a singleton in its sample. This rearrangement joins TRBV29-1 to TRBJ2-3; possibly TRBD1 for D (6 bases). V lost 2 bases to trimming and J lost 6 bases, with 18 bases between them. Germline V lookup: CDR1 SQVTM, CDR2 ANQGSEA. The CDR3 has 15 residues. CDR3 region: CSVEPGQPEEDTQYF. CDR3 coding DNA: TGCAGCGTTGAACCCGGACAGCCGGAGGAGGATACGCAGTATTTT.

This clone appeared a few times. The chain uses TRBV27 and TRBJ2-3; 7 bases fit TRBD2. This CDR3 spans 17 amino acids. Germline trimming cut 1 base from V and 2 bases from J; bases unmatched to any gene: 9. CDR1 MNHEY and CDR2 SMNVEV come from the germline V gene (reference sequence). The CDR3: CASSLLSGVHVTDTQYF. The CDR3 region has the DNA TGTGCCAGCAGTTTATTGAGCGGGGTGCACGTCACAGATACGCAGTATTTT.

The V gene is TRBV29-1, the J gene TRBJ2-2, with 11 positions matching TRBD2. CDR1 is SQVTM, CDR2 ANQGSEA, per germline. The V and J ends lost 7 bases and 1 base, in that order; junction bases with no gene match: 8. This CDR3 has 16 residues. The CDR3 DNA follows: TGCAGCGCCGGCCCGGGACTAGCGGTGAACACCGGGGAGCTGTTTTTT. Its translation is CSAGPGLAVNTGELFF.

The chain is built from TRBV7-8 and TRBJ2-7; TRBD1 aligns across 8 bases. Germline CDR1 and CDR2: SGHVS and FQNEAQ. V was clipped by 5 bases and J by 2 bases; unmatched bases: 5. The CDR3 has 14 amino acids. The CDR3 protein is CASSPWTGPYEQYF. The CDR3 coding sequence is TGTGCCAGCAGCCCTTGGACAGGGCCCTACGAGCAGTACTTC.

This chain links TRBV23-1 with TRBJ2-2; D is possibly TRBD2 (7 bases). TRBV23-1 is treated as an ORF (open reading frame) with a function not yet certain. With 4 bases removed from V and 5 bases from J, the gap between germline ends came to 23 bases. The CDR3 runs to 18 residues. Here the CDR3 reads CASSPRGRLAVLTGELFF. Written as DNA, the CDR3 is TGCGCCAGCAGTCCTCGGGGGCGGCTAGCGGTACTTACCGGGGAGCTGTTTTTT.

J is TRBJ1-5 and V is TRBV27, with 7 nucleotides matching TRBD1. Germline assignment: CDR1 MNHEY and CDR2 SMNVEV (reference sequence). Trimming removed 6 bases from V and 0 bases from J; junction bases left unmatched: 5. This CDR3 is built from 15 residues. The CDR3 loop is CASSLTGVSNQPQHF. The DNA of the CDR3 is TGTGCCAGCAGCTTAACAGGGGTTAGCAATCAGCCCCAGCATTTT.

This chain connects TRBV6-4 to TRBJ2-1; 12 bases line up with TRBD2. CDR1 MRHNA and CDR2 SNTAGT come from the germline V gene. V shed 6 bases, J shed 3 bases, and the junction held 3 bases outside the gene matches. The CDR3 covers 15 residues. The CDR3 coding sequence is TGTGCCAGCAGCCTAGCGGGGGGGGACTACAATGAGCAGTTCTTC. It specifies CASSLAGGDYNEQFF.

The chain links TRBV29-1 to TRBJ1-5; D perhaps matches TRBD1 (5 bases). This CDR3 contains 13 residues. Looked up from germline, CDR1 is SQVTM and CDR2 is ANQGSEA. The ends were cut back, 8 bases at V and 9 bases at J, with 20 bases in the middle. CDR3 sequence (DNA): TGCAGCATTGTTGGGGGGGAAATCAGGCCCCAGCATTTT. It is translated as CSIVGGEIRPQHF.

The rearrangement uses TRBV27 and TRBJ1-1; tentatively, D is TRBD1 (5 bases). Germline CDR1 reads MNHEY; CDR2 reads SMNVEV (reference sequence). CDR3 length: 15 amino acids. With 4 bases removed from V and 7 bases from J, the gap between germline ends came to 19 bases. As DNA, the CDR3 is TGTGCCAGCAGTTCCGATTACACTTGGGGCCGTGAAGCTTTCTTT. This translates into CASSSDYTWGREAFF.